Presented here are 27 T cell receptor beta chains from one specimen sequenced in a study of blood T cell repertoires in COVID-19. Data came from immunoSEQ multiplex PCR; TCRdb stores just in-frame clones and leaves some out. The sample lists 210,000 or so clones; 70% to 85% were seen once. Sample: peripheral blood. The source of these receptors is a woman older than 75 with COVID-19, enrolled during active disease.

The chain has TRBV5-5 and TRBJ1-4; 7 positions match TRBD1. This CDR3 is built from 16 residues. CDR1 is SGHKS, CDR2 YYEKEE, per germline (reference sequence). After removal of 1 base from V and 4 bases from J, the junction contained 7 bases not matched to a gene. CDR3 amino acids: CASSLTHGTDNEKLFF. In DNA form, the CDR3 reads TGTGCCAGCAGCTTGACCCACGGGACAGATAATGAAAAACTGTTTTTT.

The genes are TRBV18 and TRBJ1-1; D possibly corresponds to TRBD1 (5 bases). The CDR3 is 12 amino acids. Germline CDR1 and CDR2: KGHSH and LQKENI. Trimming shortened V by 2 bases and J by 8 bases, and 9 bases separated the two germline ends. The CDR3 region is CASSPARVEAFF. CDR3 coding DNA: TGTGCCAGCTCACCAGCCAGGGTGGAAGCTTTCTTT. The full variable domain, in which reference TRBV18 and TRBJ1-1 provide the parts outside the CDR3, is NAGVMQNPRHLVRRRGQEARLRCSPMKGHSHVYWYRQLPEEGLKFMVYLQKENIIDESGMPKERFSAEFPKEGPSILRIQQVVRGDSAAYFCASSPARVEAFFGQGTRLTVV.

The chain employs TRBV29-1 and TRBJ1-1; 7 positions match TRBD1. There are 13 residues in the CDR3. From germline, CDR1 is SQVTM and CDR2 ANQGSEA. Losses at the gene ends were 8 bases for V and 1 base for J; bases not matched to a gene: 7. DNA of the CDR3: TGCAGCCATACGCAGGGGGGGAACACTGAAGCTTTCTTT. Translated, it gives CSHTQGGNTEAFF.

This clone has a single count. The chain has TRBV10-3 and TRBJ2-3, with D possibly TRBD2 on 6 matching bases. Germline values: CDR1 ENHRY, CDR2 SYGVKD. V lost 10 bases and J lost 2, with 13 bases in between. The CDR3 has 13 amino acids. The CDR3 DNA reads as TGTGCCACCAAGGCGGGAATCACAGATACGCAGTATTTT. Its protein is CATKAGITDTQYF.

This clone has just one count. V gene TRBV5-5 combines with J gene TRBJ2-2; 16 bases match TRBD2. This CDR3 region has 18 residues. Germline-derived CDR1 and CDR2 are SGHKS and YYEKEE (reference sequence). V lost 3 bases and J lost 7; bases outside the gene matches: 9. The CDR3, as DNA: TGTGCCAGCAGCTCCGGGGGACTAGCGGGAGGGGTCGTCGGGGAGCTGTTTTTT. It encodes CASSSGGLAGGVVGELFF.

CDR3 bases: TGCGCCAGCAGCCCCTCGACTAGCGGCTTTGTATTTAAGCAGTACTTC. This encodes CASSPSTSGFVFKQYF. The chain carries TRBV5-1 and TRBJ2-7; TRBD2 aligns across 9 bases. The CDR3 loop spans 16 amino acids. CDR1 and CDR2 from the germline V gene are SGHRS and YFSETQ. V trimming: 4 bases; J trimming: 8 bases; junction bases outside the gene matches: 16.

The genes are TRBV19 and TRBJ1-5; 7 bases line up with TRBD1. The CDR3 is 15 amino acids. CDR1 is LNHDA and CDR2 is SQIVND in the germline V gene (reference sequence). The J segment lost 3 bases and the V segment lost 5 bases, leaving 7 bases of the junction unmatched. The CDR3 DNA reads TGTGCCAGTAGTCCAAGGACAGGCCCCAATCAGCCCCAGCATTTT. Amino acids: CASSPRTGPNQPQHF.

V gene TRBV19 combines with J gene TRBJ1-5; D ambiguous. The V gene lost 3 bases and the J gene lost 6 bases, with 15 bases spanning the gap. The germline V gene encodes CDR1 LNHDA and CDR2 SQIVND (reference sequence). CDR3 length equals 15 residues. The CDR3 here is CASSIGGGKAQPQHF. The CDR3 nucleotides are TGTGCCAGTAGTATCGGTGGAGGGAAAGCTCAGCCCCAGCATTTT.

The chain combines TRBV5-1 with TRBJ1-2; D ambiguous. Germline CDR1 and CDR2: SGHRS and YFSETQ. This CDR3 is 14 amino acids long. V was cut by 0 bases and J by 4 bases, with 10 bases left in between. The CDR3 coding sequence is TGCGCCAGCAGCTTGGGAGGGTCCGGCTATGGCTACACCTTC. It codes for CASSLGGSGYGYTF.

The rearrangement uses TRBV27 and TRBJ2-7; D is possibly TRBD1 (6 bases). The V end was cut by 3 bases, the J end by 3 bases, with 12 bases between. This CDR3 is built from 14 residues. The V gene's germline CDR1 is MNHEY and CDR2 SMNVEV (reference sequence). CDR3 protein: CASSLKQGNYEQYF. For the CDR3, the DNA is TGTGCCAGCAGTTTGAAACAGGGTAACTACGAGCAGTACTTC.

This chain uses TRBV6-4 with TRBJ2-7; D perhaps matches TRBD2 (5 bases). Trimming removed 4 bases from V and 2 bases from J, with 18 bases in between. Germline V gene lookup returns CDR1 MRHNA and CDR2 SNTAGT. The CDR3 length is 16 residues. The CDR3 coding sequence is TGTGCCAGCAGTGCCCCCCGGTGGGAGTTCGCCTACGAGCAGTACTTC. Translation: CASSAPRWEFAYEQYF.

The V call is TRBV2, the J call TRBJ2-2, with 7 positions matching TRBD1. The CDR3 has 13 residues. The V gene end was trimmed by 4 bases and the J gene end by 6 bases; junction bases not matched to a gene: 2. CDR1 is SNHLY and CDR2 is FYNNEI in the germline V gene. The CDR3 is CASSGDSAGELFF. The CDR3 DNA follows: TGTGCCAGCAGTGGGGACAGCGCCGGGGAGCTGTTTTTT.

This chain uses TRBV29-1 with TRBJ2-7, with D possibly matching TRBD1 (5 bases). This CDR3 spans 15 amino acids. The V and J ends lost 6 bases and 3 bases respectively, with 21 bases between them. Per germline, CDR1 SQVTM and CDR2 ANQGSEA. Here the CDR3 DNA reads TGCAGCGTAGCCCTTCTGAAGGGGTCCTTCTACGAGCAGTACTTC. Translated: CSVALLKGSFYEQYF.

CDR3 nucleotides: TGCAGCGTTGTTTCAGGGTTCGAGCAGTACTTC. This gives the protein CSVVSGFEQYF. The chain employs TRBV29-1 and TRBJ2-7; tentative D call: TRBD1 (5 bases). Trimming removed 4 bases at V and 6 bases at J, with 10 bases between. Germline V lookup: CDR1 SQVTM, CDR2 ANQGSEA. The CDR3 is 11 residues long.

The genes are TRBV9 and TRBJ2-2; 7 bases align to TRBD2. The CDR3 runs 18 residues. V shed 0 bases, J shed 2 bases, and the junction held 10 bases outside the gene matches. CDR1 and CDR2 (germline): SGDLS, YYNGEE. The CDR3: CASSVDPATAGNTGELFF. CDR3 DNA sequence: TGTGCCAGCAGCGTAGACCCCGCCACAGCGGGAAACACCGGGGAGCTGTTTTTT. The full variable domain, rest sourced from reference TRBV9 and TRBJ2-2, is DSGVTQTPKHLITATGQRVTLRCSPRSGDLSVYWYQQSLDQGLQFLIQYYNGEERAKGNILERFSAQQFPDLHSELNLSSLELGDSALYFCASSVDPATAGNTGELFFGEGSRLTVL.

V gene TRBV5-1 combines with J gene TRBJ2-7; TRBD2 agrees at 9 bases. Germline CDR1 is SGHRS and CDR2 is YFSETQ. The length of the CDR3 is 15 residues. Trimming at V came to 1 base and at J to 2 bases, leaving 4 bases not matched to a gene. The CDR3 DNA is TGCGCCAGCAGCTTGATGGCTAGCGGGACCTACGAGCAGTACTTC. Its translation is CASSLMASGTYEQYF.

For this clone: The same CDR3 also results from other DNA sequences found in this sample. This chain uses TRBV5-1 with TRBJ2-5; D is perhaps TRBD1 (6 bases). The germline V gene has CDR1 SGHRS and CDR2 YFSETQ. V shed 5 bases and J shed 2 bases, with 13 bases lying between them. The CDR3 covers 14 residues. The CDR3 DNA reads TGCGCCAGCAGTTCAGGACAGCCTCAAGAGACCCAGTACTTC. It translates to CASSSGQPQETQYF.

This chain connects TRBV5-5 to TRBJ2-1, with TRBD1 matching 7 bases. The length of the CDR3 is 12 residues. CDR1 is SGHKS, CDR2 YYEKEE, per germline (reference sequence). The J segment lost 10 bases and the V segment lost 1 base, leaving 2 bases of the junction unmatched. CDR3 in DNA: TGTGCCAGCAGCTTGCAGGGGGTGGAGCAGTTCTTC. Translation: CASSLQGVEQFF.

This rearrangement joins TRBV5-6 to TRBJ1-3; maybe TRBD1 (6 bases). With 7 bases removed from V and 0 bases from J, the gap between germline ends came to 11 bases. Per the germline V gene, CDR1 is SGHDT and CDR2 is YYEEEE. This CDR3 region has 14 residues. CDR3 loop: CASGTLSSGNTIYF. CDR3 nucleotide sequence: TGTGCCAGCGGGACACTTAGCTCTGGAAACACCATATATTTT.

This rearrangement joins TRBV5-1 to TRBJ1-1, with D possibly being TRBD1 (5 bases). The V gene's germline CDR1 is SGHRS and CDR2 YFSETQ. The CDR3 spans 13 residues. With 4 bases removed from V and 0 bases from J, the gap between germline ends came to 7 bases. The CDR3 here is CASSDSMNTEAFF. CDR3 DNA sequence: TGCGCCAGCAGCGACAGCATGAACACTGAAGCTTTCTTT. The complete variable domain, with remaining parts taken from reference TRBV5-1 and TRBJ1-1, reads KAGVTQTPRYLIKTRGQQVTLSCSPISGHRSVSWYQQTPGQGLQFLFEYFSETQRNKGNFPGRFSGRQFSNSRSEMNVSTLELGDSALYLCASSDSMNTEAFFGQGTRLTVV.

This clone was detected once. The V gene is TRBV12-5, the J gene TRBJ1-1, with D perhaps matching TRBD1 (5 bases). Germline loops: CDR1 LGHNT, CDR2 FRNRAP. The CDR3 spans 14 residues. Trimming took off 6 bases at V and 0 bases at J, with 11 bases between the two ends. In nucleotides, the CDR3 is TGTGCTAGTGGCCTGGACACCATGAACACTGAAGCTTTCTTT. This sequence encodes CASGLDTMNTEAFF.

The genes are TRBV2 and TRBJ2-5, with a tentative D call TRBD2 (6 bases). CDR1 is SNHLY, CDR2 FYNNEI, per germline. Trimming removed 9 bases at V and 1 base at J, with 6 bases between. This CDR3 is built from 11 residues. The CDR3 bases are TGTGCCAGGGGGGGCCAAGAGACCCAGTACTTC. Protein: CARGGQETQYF.

The chain couples TRBV7-9 to TRBJ1-6, with TRBD1 matching over 9 bases. CDR1 is SEHNR and CDR2 is FQNEAQ in the germline V gene (reference sequence). The V gene end was trimmed by 10 bases and the J gene end by 6 bases; junction bases not matched to a gene: 13. CDR3 size: 16 residues. The CDR3 spells CAIIQGAGVSNSPLHF. CDR3 in DNA: TGTGCCATCATACAGGGGGCCGGAGTCTCTAATTCACCCCTCCACTTT. Full variable domain (missing parts from reference TRBV7-9 and TRBJ1-6): DTGVSQNPRHKITKRGQNVTFRCDPISEHNRLYWYRQTLGQGPEFLTYFQNEAQLEKSRLLSDRFSAERPKGSFSTLEIQRTEQGDSAMYLCAIIQGAGVSNSPLHFGNGTRLTVT.

V gene TRBV5-3 combines with J gene TRBJ1-2, with 9 bases lining up with TRBD1. TRBV5-3 has ORF status, its function being uncertain. The CDR3 is made up of 14 amino acids. With V trimmed by 4 bases and J by 7 bases, 8 bases remained unmatched. The CDR3 sequence is CARSPGQGTRGYTF. In DNA form, the CDR3 reads TGTGCCAGAAGCCCGGGACAGGGAACGCGTGGCTACACCTTC.

This clone was seen only once. The chain recombines TRBV6-5 with TRBJ2-1; 8 nucleotides agree with TRBD2. The CDR3 runs 14 residues. Germline V gene sequence: CDR1 MNHEY, CDR2 SVGAGI. J lost 11 bases, V lost 5 bases, and 11 bases had no gene match. CDR3 loop: CASSPGTSSAQQFF. The DNA of the CDR3 is TGTGCCAGCAGTCCCGGGACTAGTTCCGCGCAGCAGTTCTTC.

This clone has a single count. The chain couples TRBV5-1 to TRBJ1-1, with 7 bases matching TRBD1. Germline CDR1 SGHRS, CDR2 YFSETQ. This CDR3 has 13 residues. The ends lost 7 bases at V and 0 bases at J; junction bases unmatched: 3. The CDR3 reads CASSGQMNTEAFF. As DNA, the CDR3 is TGCGCCAGCTCGGGACAGATGAACACTGAAGCTTTCTTT.

The chain joins TRBV18 to TRBJ2-1, with 9 bases matching TRBD2. The junction had 3 bases not matched to a gene; V was cut back by 3 bases and J by 12 bases. This CDR3 has 12 residues. Germline CDR1 KGHSH, CDR2 LQKENI. The DNA of the CDR3 is TGTGCCAGCTCACCTACTAGCGGGTGGCAGTTCTTC. Translated: CASSPTSGWQFF.